The clone carrying this TCR beta chain came up many times. The antigen is unknown. The record originates from a study of T cells in Graves' hyperthyroidism and ophthalmopathy. The trim removed 6 bases at V and 6 bases at J, leaving 0 bases unmatched. The CDR3 length is 12 residues. The germline V gene encodes CDR1 LNHDA and CDR2 SQIVND (reference sequence). Researchers amplified the TCR beta CDR3 regions from RNA transcripts. The TCR CDR3 first-round RT-PCR relied on the HTBI primer set. TCRdb re-analysed the multiplex PCR reads in MiXCR, keeping a single row per CDR3 protein. The sample has approximately 98,000 distinct CDR3 sequences, 35% to 50% seen once. Study conclusions and caveats: From stable hyperthyroidism, ophthalmopathy was separated by a 13 V-J model.

Calling Graves' hyperthyroidism stable meant ophthalmopathy did not progress within 18 months. Patients were excluded because of uncontrolled infection, other autoimmune disease, pregnancy or lactation. The sequenced sample was peripheral blood or thyroid tissue (not recorded which). The chain carries TRBV19 and TRBJ2-2, with 8 bases identical to TRBD2. This clonotype was sampled from a woman aged 25 to 39 with Graves' hyperthyroidism. CDR3 nucleotide sequence: TGTGCCAGTAGGACTAGCGCCGGGGAGCTGTTTTTT. Residues: CASRTSAGELFF.